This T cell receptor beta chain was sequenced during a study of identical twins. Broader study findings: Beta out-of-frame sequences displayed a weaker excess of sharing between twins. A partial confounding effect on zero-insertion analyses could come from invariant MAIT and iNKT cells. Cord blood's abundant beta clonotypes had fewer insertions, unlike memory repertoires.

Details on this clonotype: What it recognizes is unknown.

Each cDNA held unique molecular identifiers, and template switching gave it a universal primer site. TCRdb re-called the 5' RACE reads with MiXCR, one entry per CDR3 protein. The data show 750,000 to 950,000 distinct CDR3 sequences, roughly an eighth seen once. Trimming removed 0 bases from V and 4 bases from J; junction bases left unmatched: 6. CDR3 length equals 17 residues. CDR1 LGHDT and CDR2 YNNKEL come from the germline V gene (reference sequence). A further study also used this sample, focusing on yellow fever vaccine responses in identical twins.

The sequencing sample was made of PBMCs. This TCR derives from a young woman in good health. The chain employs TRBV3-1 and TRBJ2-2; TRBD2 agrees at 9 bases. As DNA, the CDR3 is TGTGCCAGCAGCCAAGATGGGCTAGCGGGGCTCACCGGGGAGCTGTTTTTT. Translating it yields CASSQDGLAGLTGELFF.